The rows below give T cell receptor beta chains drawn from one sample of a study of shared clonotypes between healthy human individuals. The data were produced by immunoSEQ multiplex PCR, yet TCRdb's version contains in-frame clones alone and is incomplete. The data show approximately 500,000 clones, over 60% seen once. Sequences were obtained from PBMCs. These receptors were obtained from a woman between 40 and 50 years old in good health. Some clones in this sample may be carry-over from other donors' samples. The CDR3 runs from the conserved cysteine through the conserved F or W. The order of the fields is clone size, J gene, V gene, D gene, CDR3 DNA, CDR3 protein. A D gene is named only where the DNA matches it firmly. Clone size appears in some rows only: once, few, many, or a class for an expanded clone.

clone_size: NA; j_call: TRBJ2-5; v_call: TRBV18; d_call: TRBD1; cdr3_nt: TGTGCCAGCTCACCCGGGACAGGGGGCCAAGAGACCCAGTACTTC; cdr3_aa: CASSPGTGGQETQYF
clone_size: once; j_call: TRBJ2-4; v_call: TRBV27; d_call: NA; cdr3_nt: TGTGCCAGCAGTCCCGCGGGGAAGCCTCTAGCCAAAAACATTCAGTACTTC; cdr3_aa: CASSPAGKPLAKNIQYF
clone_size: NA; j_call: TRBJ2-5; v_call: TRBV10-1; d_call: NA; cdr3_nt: TGCGCCAGCAGTGAGTCCAGCCTAGGGGGGGAGACCCAGTACTTC; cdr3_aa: CASSESSLGGETQYF
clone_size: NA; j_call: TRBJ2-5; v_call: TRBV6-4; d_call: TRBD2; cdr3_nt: TGTGCCAGCAGTGAGTCCGGGACTAGCGGGAGCGAGACCCAGTACTTC; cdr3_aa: CASSESGTSGSETQYF
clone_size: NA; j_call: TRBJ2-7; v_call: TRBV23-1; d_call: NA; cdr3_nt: TGCGCCAGCAGTCATAACGGACACCGCGGGGTCGAGCAGTACTTC; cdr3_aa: CASSHNGHRGVEQYF
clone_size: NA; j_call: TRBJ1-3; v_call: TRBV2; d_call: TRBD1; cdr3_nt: TGTGCCAGCAGTGACAGGGGGGCCAGCTCTGGAAACACCATATATTTT; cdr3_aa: CASSDRGASSGNTIYF
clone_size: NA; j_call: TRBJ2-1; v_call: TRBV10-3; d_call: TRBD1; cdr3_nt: TGTGCCATCGGACAGGGCCCTCCTAATGAGCAGTTCTTC; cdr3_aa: CAIGQGPPNEQFF
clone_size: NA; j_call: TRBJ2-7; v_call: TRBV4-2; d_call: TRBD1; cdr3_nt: TGTGCCAGCAGCTCCAGGACAGGAGAAGTGGAGCAGTACTTC; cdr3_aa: CASSSRTGEVEQYF
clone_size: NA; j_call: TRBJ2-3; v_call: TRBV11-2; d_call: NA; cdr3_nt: TGTGCCAGCAGCTTCGGCACAGATACGCAGTATTTT; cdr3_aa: CASSFGTDTQYF
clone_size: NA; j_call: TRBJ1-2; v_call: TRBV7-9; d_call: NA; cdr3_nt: TGTGCCAGCAGCCGGGACGAGCACTATGGCTACACCTTC; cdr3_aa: CASSRDEHYGYTF
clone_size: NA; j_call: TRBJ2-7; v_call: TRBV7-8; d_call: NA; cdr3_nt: TGTGCCAGCAGCTCAAGATCCCACTCCTACGAGCAGTACTTC; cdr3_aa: CASSSRSHSYEQYF
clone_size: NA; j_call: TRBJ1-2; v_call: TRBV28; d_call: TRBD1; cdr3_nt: TGTGCCAGCAGCAGACAGGGGGGTAATGGCTACACCTTC; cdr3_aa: CASSRQGGNGYTF
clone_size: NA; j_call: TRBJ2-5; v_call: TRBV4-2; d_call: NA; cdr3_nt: TGTGCCAGCAGCCAAGATTTTACGCGTGTGGAGGGAGTAGAGACCCAGTACTTC; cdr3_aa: CASSQDFTRVEGVETQYF
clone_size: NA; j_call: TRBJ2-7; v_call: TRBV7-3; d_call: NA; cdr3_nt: TGTGCCAGCAGCCCACGAGGGGACAAAGCCTACGAGCAGTACTTC; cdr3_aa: CASSPRGDKAYEQYF
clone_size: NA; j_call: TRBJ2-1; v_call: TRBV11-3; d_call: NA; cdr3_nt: TGTGCCAGCAGCTTAGGAGCGGGTCGCGAGCAGTTCTTC; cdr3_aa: CASSLGAGREQFF
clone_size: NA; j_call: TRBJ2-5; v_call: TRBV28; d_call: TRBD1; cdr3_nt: TGTGCCAGCAGTTCCCCGGGACAGAGAGGCCAAGAGACCCAGTACTTC; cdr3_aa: CASSSPGQRGQETQYF
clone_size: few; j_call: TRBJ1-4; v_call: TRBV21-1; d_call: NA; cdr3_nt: TGTGCCAGCAGCAAAAACATCAGGCTTAATGAAAAACTGTTTTTT; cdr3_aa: CASSKNIRLNEKLFF
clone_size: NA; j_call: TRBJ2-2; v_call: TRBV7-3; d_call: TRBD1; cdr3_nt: TGTGCCAGCAGTTGGACAGGGGGCAACACCGGGGAGCTGTTTTTT; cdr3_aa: CASSWTGGNTGELFF
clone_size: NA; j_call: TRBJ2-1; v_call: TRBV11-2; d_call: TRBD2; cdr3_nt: TGTGCCAGCAGCGTTATTAGCGGGGCCCTGATCTACAATGAGCAGTTCTTC; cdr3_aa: CASSVISGALIYNEQFF
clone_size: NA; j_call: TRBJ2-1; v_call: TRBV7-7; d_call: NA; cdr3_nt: TGTGCTAGCAGCTTAAGCGGGCAGCACAATGAGCAGTTCTTC; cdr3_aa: CASSLSGQHNEQFF